The entry below gives a single T cell receptor beta chain sequence along with its context. A much larger clone differs from this one at a single base, so this may be a read error. These data are taken from a study of early T cells in non-severe SARS-CoV-2 infection. The V gene's germline CDR1 is ENHRY and CDR2 SYGVKD. This CDR3 has 14 residues. TCRdb passed the 5' RACE reads through MiXCR, listing each CDR3 protein once. The sample lists 40,000 to 60,000 distinct CDR3 sequences, over 5% occurring once. This TCR was recovered from an adult who was a healthcare worker with PCR-confirmed SARS-CoV-2 infection or an uninfected control (not recorded which). The source material was whole blood, sampled at baseline. The chain employs TRBV10-3 and TRBJ1-2; 10 nucleotides match TRBD1. This CDR3 is CAITGTGEGYGHTF. In nucleotides, the CDR3 is TGTGCCATCACCGGGACAGGGGAGGGGTATGGCCACACCTTC.